The next 12 T cell receptor beta chains were all read from a single sample in a study of cytomegalovirus exposure and HLA in healthy donors. The PCR ran on 60 Vbeta and 13 Jbeta primers. Measured with immunoSEQ multiplex PCR; TCRdb has only the in-frame clones, and not every one. This repertoire shows more than 150,000 clones, approximately 80% found once; its top ten account for 0.6% to 0.7%. The specimen sequenced was PBMCs. These receptors all come from a boy between 10 and 17 years old in good health and CMV-seronegative.

The chain has TRBV5-1 and TRBJ1-1; no clear D. Germline V CDR1 and CDR2: SGHRS, YFSETQ. This CDR3 contains 14 residues. Between the trimmed V and J ends, which lost 1 base and 1 base, there was a span of 8 bases. The CDR3 reads CASSLRTANTEAFF. The CDR3, as DNA: TGCGCCAGCAGCTTGAGAACAGCGAACACTGAAGCTTTCTTT.

The chain combines TRBV5-1 with TRBJ2-1, with 10 positions matching TRBD2. The germline CDR1 and CDR2 sequences are SGHRS and YFSETQ. V lost 0 bases, J lost 1 base, and 10 bases stayed unmatched. The CDR3 has 19 residues. The CDR3 sequence: CASSLEASGRALSYNEQFF. CDR3 DNA sequence: TGCGCCAGCAGCTTGGAGGCTAGCGGGAGAGCATTGTCCTACAATGAGCAGTTCTTC.

This rearrangement joins TRBV7-6 to TRBJ2-1; 12 nucleotides agree with TRBD2. V shed 5 bases, J shed 9 bases, and the junction held 11 bases outside the gene matches. CDR1 is SGHVS, CDR2 FNYEAQ, per germline. The CDR3 spans 16 residues. In nucleotides, the CDR3 is TGTGCCAGCAGCCAAATCGGGACTAGCGGGTGGGTTGAGCAGTTCTTC. Amino acids: CASSQIGTSGWVEQFF.

This chain joins TRBV5-1 and TRBJ2-3; a weak D match, TRBD2 (6 bases). Trimming left V 2 bases short and J 4 bases short, with 11 bases between. This CDR3 region has 14 residues. Germline lookup yields CDR1 SGHRS and CDR2 YFSETQ. In nucleotides, the CDR3 is TGCGCCAGCAGCTTCACTAGCCCCCCAGATACGCAGTATTTT. Its protein product is CASSFTSPPDTQYF.

This rearrangement joins TRBV27 to TRBJ2-4; the D gene is possibly TRBD1 (6 bases). The V end lost 5 bases, the J end lost 4 bases, and 12 bases lay between the germline ends. Germline loops: CDR1 MNHEY, CDR2 SMNVEV (reference sequence). The CDR3 has 14 amino acids. The chain's CDR3 is CASSLGQKKNIQYF. Here the CDR3 DNA reads TGTGCCAGCAGTCTCGGACAGAAAAAAAACATTCAGTACTTC.

The V and J genes are TRBV9 and TRBJ1-4; the match to TRBD1 covers 7 bases. V lost 1 base, J lost 7 bases, and 7 bases stayed unmatched. Germline CDR1 SGDLS, CDR2 YYNGEE. The CDR3 length is 15 residues. DNA of the CDR3: TGTGCCAGCAGCGTACTAGGGGGCTCGGGTGAAAAACTGTTTTTT. This encodes CASSVLGGSGEKLFF.

This chain uses TRBV4-1 with TRBJ2-2, with 12 bases matching TRBD1. The germline V gene has CDR1 MGHRA and CDR2 YSYEKL. This CDR3 spans 18 amino acids. J gave up 5 bases and V 2 bases, and 9 bases lay outside the gene matches. The CDR3 nucleotides read TGCGCCAGCAGCCAAATCCGGGACAGGGGGCTCGTGACCGGGGAGCTGTTTTTT. This translates into CASSQIRDRGLVTGELFF.

CDR3 coding DNA: TGTGCCAGCTCACTGGACAGGAATGAGCAGTTCTTC. Protein product: CASSLDRNEQFF. The chain joins TRBV18 to TRBJ2-1; 7 bases line up with TRBD1. The CDR3 consists of 12 residues. Germline CDR1 reads KGHSH; CDR2 reads LQKENI. Trimming took 4 bases from V and 7 from J; bases not matched to a gene: 1.

This clone was seen a single time. The rearrangement joins TRBV5-1 to TRBJ2-2; D is undetermined. The CDR3 extends over 16 amino acids. The V gene's germline CDR1 is SGHRS and CDR2 YFSETQ. The germline V and J ends were trimmed by 1 base and 0 bases, with 10 bases remaining between them. The CDR3 region is CASSLRPGTNTGELFF. The CDR3 DNA reads TGCGCCAGCAGCTTGAGACCAGGAACGAACACCGGGGAGCTGTTTTTT.

The chain combines TRBV2 with TRBJ2-1; 9 nucleotides agree with TRBD1. After removal of 4 bases from V and 0 bases from J, the junction contained 4 bases not matched to a gene. From germline, CDR1 is SNHLY and CDR2 FYNNEI. CDR3 size: 16 residues. The CDR3 here is CASSGQGVSSYNEQFF. The CDR3 DNA is TGTGCCAGCAGTGGACAGGGGGTTAGCTCCTACAATGAGCAGTTCTTC.

A few counts support this clone. The chain joins TRBV27 to TRBJ1-6; TRBD1 is a possible D gene (6 bases). The V gene's germline CDR1 is MNHEY and CDR2 SMNVEV (reference sequence). The CDR3 has 18 amino acids. Trimming stripped 5 bases from V and 0 bases from J, with 17 bases between. The CDR3 loop reads CASSAGTFTSSYNSPLHF. The DNA of the CDR3 is TGTGCCAGCAGTGCCGGGACATTCACGAGCTCCTATAATTCACCCCTCCACTTT.

This clone was recorded once. CDR3 bases: TGCGCCAGCACCCAGGGCTCTGAAGCTTTCTTT. Its protein product is CASTQGSEAFF. The chain uses TRBV5-1 and TRBJ1-1; D perhaps matches TRBD1 (5 bases). The ends were cut back, 6 bases at V and 6 bases at J, with 9 bases in the middle. This CDR3 has 11 amino acids. Per the germline V gene, CDR1 is SGHRS and CDR2 is YFSETQ.